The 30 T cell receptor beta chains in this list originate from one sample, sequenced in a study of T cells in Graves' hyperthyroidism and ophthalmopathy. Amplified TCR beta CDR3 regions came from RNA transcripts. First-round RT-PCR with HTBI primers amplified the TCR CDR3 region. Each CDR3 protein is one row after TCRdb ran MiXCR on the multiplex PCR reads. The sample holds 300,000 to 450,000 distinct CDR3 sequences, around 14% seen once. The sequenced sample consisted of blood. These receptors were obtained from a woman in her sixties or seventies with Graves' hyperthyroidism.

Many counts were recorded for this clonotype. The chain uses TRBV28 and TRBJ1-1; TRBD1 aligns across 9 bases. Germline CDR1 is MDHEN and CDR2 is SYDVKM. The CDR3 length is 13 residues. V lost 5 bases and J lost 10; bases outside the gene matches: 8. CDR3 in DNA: TGTGCCAGCAGTCATTACAGGGGGCAGGTAGCTTTCTTT. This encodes CASSHYRGQVAFF.

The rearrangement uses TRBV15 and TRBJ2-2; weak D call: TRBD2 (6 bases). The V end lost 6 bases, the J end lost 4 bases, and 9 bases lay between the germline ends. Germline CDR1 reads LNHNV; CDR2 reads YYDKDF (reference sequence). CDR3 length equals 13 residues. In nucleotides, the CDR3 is TGTGCCACCAGACGGAGGGGCACCGGGGAGCTGTTTTTT. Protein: CATRRRGTGELFF.

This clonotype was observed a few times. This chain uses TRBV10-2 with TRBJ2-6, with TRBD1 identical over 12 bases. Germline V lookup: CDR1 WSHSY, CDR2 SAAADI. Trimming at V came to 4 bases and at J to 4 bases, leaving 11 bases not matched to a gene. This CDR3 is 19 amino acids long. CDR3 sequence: CASSVTPGQGARGANVLTF. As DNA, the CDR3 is TGCGCCAGCAGTGTTACACCGGGACAGGGGGCGCGAGGGGCCAACGTCCTGACTTTC.

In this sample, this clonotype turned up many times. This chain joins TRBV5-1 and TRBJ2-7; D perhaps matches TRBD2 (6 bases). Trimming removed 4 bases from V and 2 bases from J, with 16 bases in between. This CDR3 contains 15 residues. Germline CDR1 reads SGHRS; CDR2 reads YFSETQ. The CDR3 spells CASSEVGGVAYEQYF. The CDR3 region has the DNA TGCGCCAGCAGCGAGGTCGGCGGGGTGGCCTACGAGCAGTACTTC.

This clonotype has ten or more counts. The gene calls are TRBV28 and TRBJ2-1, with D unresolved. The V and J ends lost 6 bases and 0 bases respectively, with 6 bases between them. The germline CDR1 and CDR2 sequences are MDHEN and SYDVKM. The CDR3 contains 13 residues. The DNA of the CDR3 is TGTGCCAGCAGACATAACTCCTACAATGAGCAGTTCTTC. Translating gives CASRHNSYNEQFF.

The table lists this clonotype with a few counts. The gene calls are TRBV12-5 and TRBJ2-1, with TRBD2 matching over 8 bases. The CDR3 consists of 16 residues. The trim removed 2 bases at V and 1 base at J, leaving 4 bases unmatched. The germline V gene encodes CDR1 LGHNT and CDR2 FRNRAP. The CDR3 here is CASGLSAGGSYNEQFF. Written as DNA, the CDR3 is TGTGCTAGTGGTTTGAGTGCGGGAGGATCCTACAATGAGCAGTTCTTC.

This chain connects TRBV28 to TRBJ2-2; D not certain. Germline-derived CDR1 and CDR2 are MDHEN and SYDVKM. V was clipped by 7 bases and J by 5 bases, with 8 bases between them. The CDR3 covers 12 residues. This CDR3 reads CASTLNTGELFF. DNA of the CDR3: TGTGCCAGCACCCTCAATACCGGGGAGCTGTTTTTT.

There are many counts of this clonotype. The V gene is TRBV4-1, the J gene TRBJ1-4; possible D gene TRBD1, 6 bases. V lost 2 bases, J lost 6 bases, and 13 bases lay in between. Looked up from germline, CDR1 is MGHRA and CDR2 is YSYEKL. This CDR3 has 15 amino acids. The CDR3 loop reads CASSQRGGEYEKLFF. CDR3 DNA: TGCGCCAGCAGCCAAAGGGGGGGGGAGTATGAAAAACTGTTTTTT.

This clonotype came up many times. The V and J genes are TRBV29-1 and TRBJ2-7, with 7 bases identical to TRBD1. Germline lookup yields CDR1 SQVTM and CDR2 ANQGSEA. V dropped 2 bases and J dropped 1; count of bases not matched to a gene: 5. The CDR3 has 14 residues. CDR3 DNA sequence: TGCAGCGTTGAATCTCGGACAGGATCCTACGAGCAGTACTTC. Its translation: CSVESRTGSYEQYF.

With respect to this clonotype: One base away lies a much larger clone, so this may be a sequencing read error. CDR3 sequence (DNA): TGTGCCAGCAGTAGGGGGGGGCGGAGTGTTTTTTACTCCTACGAGCAGTACTTC. Translated, it gives CASSRGGRSVFYSYEQYF. The genes are TRBV12-3 or TRBV12-4 and TRBJ2-7, with D perhaps matching TRBD2 (7 bases). Trimming took 5 bases from V and 0 from J, leaving 23 bases between them. This CDR3 is 18 amino acids long.

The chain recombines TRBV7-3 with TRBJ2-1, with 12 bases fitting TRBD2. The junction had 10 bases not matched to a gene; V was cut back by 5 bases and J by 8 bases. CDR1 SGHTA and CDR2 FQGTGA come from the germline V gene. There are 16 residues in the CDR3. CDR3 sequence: CASSPRLAGDMDEQFF. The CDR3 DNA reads TGTGCCAGCAGCCCAAGACTAGCGGGAGATATGGATGAGCAGTTCTTC.

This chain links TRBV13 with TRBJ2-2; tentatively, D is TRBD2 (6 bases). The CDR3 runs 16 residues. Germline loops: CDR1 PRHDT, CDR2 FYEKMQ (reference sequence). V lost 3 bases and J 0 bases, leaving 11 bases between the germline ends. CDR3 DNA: TGTGCCAGCAGCTTTGAAGGACTATCGAACACCGGGGAGCTGTTTTTT. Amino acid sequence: CASSFEGLSNTGELFF.

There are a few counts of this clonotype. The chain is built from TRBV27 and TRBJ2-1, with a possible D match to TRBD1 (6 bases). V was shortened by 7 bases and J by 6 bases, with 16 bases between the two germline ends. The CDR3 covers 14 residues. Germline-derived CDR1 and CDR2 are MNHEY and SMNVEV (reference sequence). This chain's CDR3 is CASKFGGPSNEQFF. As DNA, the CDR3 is TGTGCCAGCAAATTTGGGGGCCCCAGCAATGAGCAGTTCTTC.

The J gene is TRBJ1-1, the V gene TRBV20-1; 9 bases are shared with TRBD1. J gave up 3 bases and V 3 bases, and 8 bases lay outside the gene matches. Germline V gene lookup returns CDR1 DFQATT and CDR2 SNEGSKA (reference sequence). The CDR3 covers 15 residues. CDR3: CSASDPRQGDTEAFF. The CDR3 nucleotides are TGCAGTGCTAGCGACCCCCGACAGGGGGACACTGAAGCTTTCTTT.

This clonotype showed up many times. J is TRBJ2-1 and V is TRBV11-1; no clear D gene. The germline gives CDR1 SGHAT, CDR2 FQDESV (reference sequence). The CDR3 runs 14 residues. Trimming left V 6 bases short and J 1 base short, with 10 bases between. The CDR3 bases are TGTGCCAGCAGGCTCGCGGCATCCTACAATGAGCAGTTCTTC. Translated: CASRLAASYNEQFF.

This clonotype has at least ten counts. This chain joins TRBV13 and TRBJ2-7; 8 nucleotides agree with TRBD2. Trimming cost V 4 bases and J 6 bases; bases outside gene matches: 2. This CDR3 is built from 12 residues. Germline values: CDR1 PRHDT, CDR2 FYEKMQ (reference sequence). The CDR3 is CASSSTSGEQYF. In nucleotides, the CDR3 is TGTGCCAGCAGCTCCACTAGCGGCGAGCAGTACTTC.

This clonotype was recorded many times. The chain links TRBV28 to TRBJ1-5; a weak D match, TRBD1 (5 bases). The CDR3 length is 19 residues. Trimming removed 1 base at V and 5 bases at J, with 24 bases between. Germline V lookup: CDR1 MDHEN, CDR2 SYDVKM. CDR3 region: CASSLFKWGRSLGDQPQHF. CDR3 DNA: TGTGCCAGCAGTTTATTTAAATGGGGCCGCTCCCTGGGGGATCAGCCCCAGCATTTT.

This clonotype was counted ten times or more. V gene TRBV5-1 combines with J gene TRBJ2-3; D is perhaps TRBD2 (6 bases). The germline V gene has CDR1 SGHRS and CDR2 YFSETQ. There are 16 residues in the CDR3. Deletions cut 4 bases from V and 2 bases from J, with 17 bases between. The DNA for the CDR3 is TGCGCCAGCAGCGGGGGGACCAACGTTCACACAGATACGCAGTATTTT. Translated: CASSGGTNVHTDTQYF.

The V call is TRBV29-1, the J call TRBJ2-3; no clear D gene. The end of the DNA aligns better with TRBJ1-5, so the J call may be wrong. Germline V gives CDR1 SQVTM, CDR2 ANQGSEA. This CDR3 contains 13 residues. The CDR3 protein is CSVVAGSTDTQHF. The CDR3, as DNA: TGCTCCGTAGTAGCAGGTTCCACAGATACGCAGCATTTT.

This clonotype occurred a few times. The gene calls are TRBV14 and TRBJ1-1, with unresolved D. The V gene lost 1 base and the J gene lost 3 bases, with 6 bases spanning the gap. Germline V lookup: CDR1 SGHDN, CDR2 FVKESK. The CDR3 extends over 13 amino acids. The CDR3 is CASSQVRDTEAFF. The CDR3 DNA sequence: TGTGCCAGCAGCCAAGTAAGGGACACTGAAGCTTTCTTT.

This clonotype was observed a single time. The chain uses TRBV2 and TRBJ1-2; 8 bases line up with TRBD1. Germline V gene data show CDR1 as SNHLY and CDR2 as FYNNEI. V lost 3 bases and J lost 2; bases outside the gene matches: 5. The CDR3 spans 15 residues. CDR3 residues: CASSDYGTGNYGYTF. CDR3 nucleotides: TGTGCCAGCAGTGATTACGGGACAGGAAACTATGGCTACACCTTC.

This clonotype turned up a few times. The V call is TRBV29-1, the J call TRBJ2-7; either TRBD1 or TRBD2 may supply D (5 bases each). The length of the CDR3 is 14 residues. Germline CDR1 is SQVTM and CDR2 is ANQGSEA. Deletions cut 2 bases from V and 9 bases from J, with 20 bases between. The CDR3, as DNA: TGCAGCGTTGAACCCTCGGAAGACAGCGGCGGGCAGTACTTC. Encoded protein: CSVEPSEDSGGQYF.

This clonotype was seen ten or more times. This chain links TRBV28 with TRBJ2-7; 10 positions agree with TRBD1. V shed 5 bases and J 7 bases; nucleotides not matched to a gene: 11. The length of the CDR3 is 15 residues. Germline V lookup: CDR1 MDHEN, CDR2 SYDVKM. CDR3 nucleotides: TGTGCCAGCAGTCTCCCTCGGACAGGGGGGGGTGAGCAGTACTTC. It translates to CASSLPRTGGGEQYF. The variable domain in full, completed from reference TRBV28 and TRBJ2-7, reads DVKVTQSSRYLVKRTGEKVFLECVQDMDHENMFWYRQDPGLGLRLIYFSYDVKMKEKGDIPEGYSVSREKKERFSLILESASTNQTSMYLCASSLPRTGGGEQYFGPGTRLTVT.

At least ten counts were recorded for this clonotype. The CDR3 reads CASSPRTRAFF. The CDR3 coding sequence is TGTGCCAGCAGCCCCCGGACACGGGCTTTCTTT. The chain combines TRBV7-9 with TRBJ1-1, with D perhaps TRBD1 (5 bases). CDR1 SEHNR and CDR2 FQNEAQ come from the germline V gene (reference sequence). Trimming removed 5 bases at V and 11 bases at J, with 12 bases between. CDR3 length: 11 amino acids.

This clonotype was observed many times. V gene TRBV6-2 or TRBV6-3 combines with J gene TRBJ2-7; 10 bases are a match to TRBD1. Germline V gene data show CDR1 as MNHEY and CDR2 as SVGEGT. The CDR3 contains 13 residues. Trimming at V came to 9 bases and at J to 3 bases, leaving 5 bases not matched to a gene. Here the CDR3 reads CASGTGANYEQYF. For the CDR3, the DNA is TGTGCCAGTGGGACAGGGGCCAACTACGAGCAGTACTTC.

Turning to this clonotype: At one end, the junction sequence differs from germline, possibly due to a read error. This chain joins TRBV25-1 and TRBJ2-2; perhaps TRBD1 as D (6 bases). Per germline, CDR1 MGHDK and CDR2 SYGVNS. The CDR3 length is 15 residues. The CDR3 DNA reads TGTGCCAGCAGTGTCACGGGACATAACACCGGGAAGCTGTTTTTT. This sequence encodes CASSVTGHNTGKLFF.

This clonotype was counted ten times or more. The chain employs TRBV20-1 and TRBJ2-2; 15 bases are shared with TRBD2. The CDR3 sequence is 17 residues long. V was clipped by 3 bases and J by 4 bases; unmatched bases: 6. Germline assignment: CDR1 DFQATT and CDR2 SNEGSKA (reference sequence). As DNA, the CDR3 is TGCAGTGCTAGTTCCGGGACTAGCGGGAGGATCACCGGGGAGCTGTTTTTT. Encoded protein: CSASSGTSGRITGELFF.

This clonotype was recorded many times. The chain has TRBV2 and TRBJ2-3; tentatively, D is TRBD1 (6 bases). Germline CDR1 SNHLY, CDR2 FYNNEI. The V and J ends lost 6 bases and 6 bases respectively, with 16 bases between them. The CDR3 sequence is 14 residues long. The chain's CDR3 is CASRKGVRSDTQYF. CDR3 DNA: TGTGCCAGCAGAAAGGGGGTTAGGTCGGATACGCAGTATTTT.

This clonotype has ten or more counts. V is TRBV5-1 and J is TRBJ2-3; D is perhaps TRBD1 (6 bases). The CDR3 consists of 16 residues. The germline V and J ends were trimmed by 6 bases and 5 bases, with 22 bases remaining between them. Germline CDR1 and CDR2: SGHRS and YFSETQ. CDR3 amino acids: CASTNNRDRGRDTQYF. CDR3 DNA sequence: TGCGCCAGCACCAACAACCGCGATAGGGGGAGAGATACGCAGTATTTT.

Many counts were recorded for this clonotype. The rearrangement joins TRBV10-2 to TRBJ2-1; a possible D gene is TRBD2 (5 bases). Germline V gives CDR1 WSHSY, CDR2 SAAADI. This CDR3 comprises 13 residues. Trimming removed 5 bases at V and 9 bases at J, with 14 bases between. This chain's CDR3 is CASSTDGSGEQFF. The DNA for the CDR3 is TGCGCCAGCAGTACGGACGGAAGCGGTGAGCAGTTCTTC.